These 17 T cell receptor beta chains were sequenced from one sample in a study of glioma-infiltrating T cells. Using RNA template, CDR3s of TCR alpha and beta were amplified with iRepertoire arm-PCR. TCRdb reprocessed the multiplex PCR reads via MiXCR and lists one record per CDR3 protein. The data hold about 130,000 distinct CDR3 sequences, with roughly 25% observed a single time. The specimen was glioma tissue, nonneoplastic brain tissue, or PBMCs (not recorded which). The receptors were gathered from a human donor with low-grade glioma or glioblastoma, undergoing nonglioma brain surgery, or in good health (not recorded which).

This clonotype has at least ten counts. J is TRBJ1-4 and V is TRBV6-1; TRBD1 is a possible D gene (6 bases). The V gene lost 5 bases and the J gene lost 6 bases, with 13 bases spanning the gap. Germline CDR1 reads MNHNS; CDR2 reads SASEGT. The CDR3 totals 14 residues. CDR3 coding DNA: TGTGCCAGCAGTTATGGACAGCGGTATGAAAAACTGTTTTTT. Its translation is CASSYGQRYEKLFF.

On this clonotype itself: A read error may explain this, as a much larger clone is one base away. The rearrangement joins TRBV6-6 to TRBJ1-2; D is undetermined. The germline V gene has CDR1 MNHNY and CDR2 SVGAGI (reference sequence). The germline V and J ends were trimmed by 2 bases and 6 bases, with 10 bases remaining between them. The CDR3 runs to 13 residues. As DNA, the CDR3 is TGTGCCAGCAGTTACGGGGAGAGCCATGGCTACACCTTC. It yields the protein CASSYGESHGYTF.

V gene TRBV7-9 combines with J gene TRBJ2-7; D is undetermined. The CDR3 runs 13 residues. CDR1 and CDR2 from the germline V gene are SEHNR and FQNEAQ (reference sequence). The ends were cut back, 5 bases at V and 5 bases at J, with 13 bases in the middle. CDR3 sequence (DNA): TGTGCCAGCAGCGGAGCCTCAGGAAACGAGCAGTACTTC. Translating it yields CASSGASGNEQYF.

A note on this clonotype: The junction shows a germline mismatch at one end, possibly a read error. The V call is TRBV19, the J call TRBJ2-7; no firm D call. Germline V gene sequence: CDR1 LNHDA, CDR2 SQIVND (reference sequence). The CDR3 sequence is 14 residues long. DNA for the CDR3: TGTGCCAGTAATATAGTCAGCGTTTCCTACGAGCAGTACTTC. It encodes CASNIVSVSYEQYF.

This clonotype showed up just once. One base away lies a much larger clone, so this may be a sequencing read error. The chain carries TRBV7-2 and TRBJ2-1; D not resolved. Per the germline V gene, CDR1 is SGHTA and CDR2 is FQGNSA. This CDR3 contains 14 residues. The CDR3 spells CARSLEGIRHQQFF. The CDR3 region has the DNA TGTGCCAGAAGCTTAGAAGGGATTAGACATCAGCAGTTCTTC. The complete variable domain, with remaining parts taken from reference TRBV7-2 and TRBJ2-1, reads GAGVSQSPSNKVTEKGKDVELRCDPISGHTALYWYRQSLGQGLEFLIYFQGNSAPDKSGLPSDRFSAERTGGSVSTLTIQRTQQEDSAVYLCARSLEGIRHQQFFGPGTRLTVL.

This clonotype appeared a few times. The rearrangement uses TRBV9 and TRBJ2-1; maybe TRBD2 (7 bases). The germline V and J ends were trimmed by 4 bases and 2 bases, with 19 bases remaining between them. Germline CDR1 SGDLS, CDR2 YYNGEE. The CDR3 has 17 residues. CDR3 nucleotides: TGTGCCAGCAGCTCCCGAGGGGGGGGTGCCACCTACAATGAGCAGTTCTTC. Its translation is CASSSRGGGATYNEQFF.

The chain is built from TRBV29-1 and TRBJ2-7; D perhaps matches TRBD1 (6 bases). The germline V gene has CDR1 SQVTM and CDR2 ANQGSEA. Trimming removed 7 bases at V and 4 bases at J, with 11 bases between. The CDR3 has 11 residues. CDR3: CSGARGYEQYF. In DNA form, the CDR3 reads TGCAGCGGAGCGAGGGGGTACGAGCAGTACTTC.

About this clonotype itself: This sequence may be a read error, since a much larger clone differs from it by one base. The rearrangement joins TRBV4-1 to TRBJ2-7; 14 nucleotides align to TRBD2. Germline-derived CDR1 and CDR2 are MGHRA and YSYEKL. V dropped 0 bases and J dropped 5; count of bases not matched to a gene: 9. This CDR3 spans 18 amino acids. CDR3 in amino acids: CASSQDPGLAGAIHEQYF. CDR3 nucleotides: TGCGCCAGCAGCCAAGATCCGGGACTAGCGGGAGCAATTCACGAGCAGTACTTC.

About this clonotype: A much larger clone is a single base away; this may be a read error. The CDR3 protein is CSAGGGLLGNEQSF. The CDR3 DNA reads TGCAGTGCTGGAGGGGGCCTTCTCGGGAATGAGCAGTCCTTC. V is TRBV20-1 and J is TRBJ2-1, with D possibly matching TRBD1 (7 bases). CDR1 is DFQATT, CDR2 SNEGSKA, per germline (reference sequence). The CDR3 has 14 amino acids.

The rearrangement joins TRBV20-1 to TRBJ2-7, with 8 bases aligning to TRBD2. Per germline, CDR1 DFQATT and CDR2 SNEGSKA (reference sequence). The CDR3 sequence is 13 residues long. Trimming took 6 bases from V and 3 from J; bases not matched to a gene: 7. The CDR3 loop is CSARRGGLYEQYF. The CDR3 bases are TGCAGTGCCAGACGGGGGGGACTCTACGAGCAGTACTTC.

The V gene is TRBV28, the J gene TRBJ2-1, with D possibly TRBD2 on 5 matching bases. This CDR3 has 15 residues. CDR1 is MDHEN, CDR2 SYDVKM, per germline. V lost 8 bases to trimming and J lost 4 bases, with 18 bases between them. DNA for the CDR3: TGTGCCAGCGCCACTCAGGAGGCTGGATACAATGAGCAGTTCTTC. Protein sequence: CASATQEAGYNEQFF.

With regard to this clonotype: Since a much larger clone is just one base distant, this may be a read error. A read error is likely, as this CDR3 ends without the conserved phenylalanine or tryptophan. The chain recombines TRBV7-2 with TRBJ1-4, with D uncertain. This CDR3 has 12 amino acids. The V end lost 6 bases, the J end lost 8 bases, and 10 bases lay between the germline ends. Germline loops: CDR1 SGHTA, CDR2 FQGNSA. The CDR3 protein is CASSLHGEKLFY. The CDR3 DNA is TGTGCCAGCAGTCTGCACGGCGAAAAACTGTTTTAT.

This clonotype came up many times. The chain has TRBV6-2 or TRBV6-3 and TRBJ2-5, with 14 bases aligning to TRBD2. The germline V gene has CDR1 MNHEY and CDR2 SVGEGT. CDR3 size: 17 residues. V lost 2 bases to trimming and J lost 4 bases; unmatched junction nucleotides: 6. DNA of the CDR3: TGTGCCAGCAGTTACCTTCTAGGACTAGCGGGAGGAGAGACCCAGTACTTC. This encodes CASSYLLGLAGGETQYF.

The sample holds many counts of this clonotype. The chain joins TRBV28 to TRBJ2-1; TRBD1 aligns across 7 bases. The CDR3 extends over 10 amino acids. Trimming took 5 bases from V and 15 from J; bases not matched to a gene: 4. Germline V lookup: CDR1 MDHEN, CDR2 SYDVKM. The CDR3 nucleotides read TGTGCCAGCAGTCTCGACAGGGTGTTCTTC. It codes for CASSLDRVFF.

In its sample, this clonotype was seen many times. The V gene is TRBV28, the J gene TRBJ1-5, with D perhaps TRBD1 (5 bases). Germline assignment: CDR1 MDHEN and CDR2 SYDVKM. V was clipped by 6 bases and J by 4 bases, with 10 bases between them. CDR3 length: 13 amino acids. The chain's CDR3 is CASRGEKNQPQHF. As DNA, the CDR3 is TGTGCCAGCAGGGGGGAAAAGAATCAGCCCCAGCATTTT.

This clonotype was picked up many times. This chain uses TRBV6-1 with TRBJ2-7; D gene ambiguous. The CDR3 is 13 amino acids. Germline CDR1 MNHNS, CDR2 SASEGT. V shed 8 bases and J shed 2 bases, with 13 bases lying between them. Here the CDR3 reads CASGEWGTYEQYF. CDR3 sequence (DNA): TGTGCCAGCGGAGAGTGGGGAACCTACGAGCAGTACTTC.

This clonotype was detected ten times or more. The chain carries TRBV7-2 and TRBJ2-3; 7 positions agree with TRBD1. Germline V gives CDR1 SGHTA, CDR2 FQGNSA. Losses at the gene ends were 5 bases for V and 12 bases for J; bases not matched to a gene: 8. The CDR3 is 12 residues long. The CDR3 bases are TGTGCCAGCAGCATGGGACAGTCTTCACAGTATTTT. This codes for CASSMGQSSQYF.